This T cell receptor (beta chain) was identified during a study of glioma-infiltrating T cells after dendritic cell vaccination. The primer mix had 60 V beta and 13 J beta primers. Assay: immunoSEQ multiplex PCR; the TCRdb copy retains only in-frame clones and omits some. The data hold about 95,000 clones, with approximately 87% observed a single time. This CDR3 region has 16 residues. Germline V gives CDR1 LNHDA, CDR2 SQIVND (reference sequence). With 3 bases removed from V and 2 bases from J, the gap between germline ends came to 15 bases. This clonotype was obtained from a human donor with glioblastoma. The chain couples TRBV19 to TRBJ2-3, with D perhaps matching TRBD2 (5 bases). The sequences come from blood, collected before dendritic cell vaccination. CDR3 loop: CASSIGKEENTDTQYF. DNA of the CDR3: TGTGCCAGTAGTATTGGAAAGGAGGAAAACACAGATACGCAGTATTTT.